The 25 T cell receptor beta chains presented below share a single source sample, sequenced in a study of technical replicates of blood from four donors. Using immunoSEQ multiplex PCR, the repertoire was profiled, and TCRdb retains in-frame clones only, with some absent. The repertoire holds just over 95,000 clones, with under 97% as singletons. Sequenced: T cells isolated from PBMCs. Every receptor here comes from a human donor in good health.

This chain uses TRBV19 with TRBJ2-1, with TRBD1 identical over 8 bases. Germline CDR1 is LNHDA and CDR2 is SQIVND (reference sequence). Germline trimming cut 7 bases from V and 7 bases from J; bases unmatched to any gene: 3. The CDR3 totals 12 residues. CDR3 sequence reads: CASNYRGNEQFF. Here the CDR3 DNA reads TGTGCCAGTAATTACAGGGGGAATGAGCAGTTCTTC.

The chain uses TRBV9 and TRBJ2-3; TRBD2 matches 12 bases. This CDR3 has 18 residues. Germline V lookup: CDR1 SGDLS, CDR2 YYNGEE. V shed 0 bases, J shed 5 bases, and the junction held 10 bases outside the gene matches. CDR3 in DNA: TGTGCCAGCAGCGTAGGACCCCTAGCGGGGGGGCTCGGAGATACGCAGTATTTT. This translates into CASSVGPLAGGLGDTQYF.

The CDR3 sequence: CASSDTGQGADGYTF. CDR3 coding DNA: TGTGCCAGCAGTGACACCGGACAGGGGGCCGATGGCTACACCTTC. The genes are TRBV6-4 and TRBJ1-2; 11 bases line up with TRBD1. J was trimmed by 6 bases and V by 2 bases; bases with no gene match: 5. Per germline, CDR1 MRHNA and CDR2 SNTAGT. The CDR3 contains 15 residues.

V usage is TRBV25-1 and J usage is TRBJ2-4; 7 bases agree with TRBD2. The CDR3 runs to 12 residues. Trimming cost V 7 bases and J 7 bases; bases outside gene matches: 4. Germline V gene lookup returns CDR1 MGHDK and CDR2 SYGVNS. Written as DNA, the CDR3 is TGTGCCAGCATGGGAGGGCGGAACATTCAGTACTTC. Translation: CASMGGRNIQYF.

The V gene is TRBV2, the J gene TRBJ2-1; weak D call: TRBD2 (6 bases). Deletions cut 8 bases from V and 5 bases from J, with 13 bases between. CDR3 length: 13 residues. CDR1 SNHLY and CDR2 FYNNEI come from the germline V gene. Written as DNA, the CDR3 is TGTGCCAGCTCGCGGCGGGGTGACAATGAGCAGTTCTTC. It yields the protein CASSRRGDNEQFF.

The chain has TRBV2 and TRBJ1-4; TRBD1 agrees at 9 bases. Trimming cost V 7 bases and J 8 bases; bases outside gene matches: 8. CDR3 length: 14 amino acids. Germline CDR1 is SNHLY and CDR2 is FYNNEI. CDR3 in DNA: TGTGCCAGCATTCGGGACAGGGAGACCGAAAAACTGTTTTTT. Translation gives CASIRDRETEKLFF. Full variable domain (remainder filled in from reference TRBV2 and TRBJ1-4): EPEVTQTPSHQVTQMGQEVILRCVPISNHLYFYWYRQILGQKVEFLVSFYNNEISEKSEIFDDQFSVERPDGSNFTLKIRSTKLEDSAMYFCASIRDRETEKLFFGSGTQLSVL.

The chain combines TRBV6-1 with TRBJ1-3, with a possible D match to TRBD1 (6 bases). The germline V gene has CDR1 MNHNS and CDR2 SASEGT. This CDR3 contains 15 residues. V shed 6 bases and J shed 2 bases, with 14 bases lying between them. CDR3 bases: TGTGCCAGCAGGCCGGGACAAGGGACTGGAAACACCATATATTTT. The encoded protein is CASRPGQGTGNTIYF.

The chain combines TRBV10-3 with TRBJ1-1, with 9 bases lining up with TRBD1. From germline, CDR1 is ENHRY and CDR2 SYGVKD. With V trimmed by 0 bases and J by 4 bases, 9 bases remained unmatched. This CDR3 is 17 amino acids long. The chain's CDR3 is CAISESRQGVRATEAFF. The CDR3 region has the DNA TGTGCCATCAGTGAGTCCCGACAGGGGGTCCGGGCCACTGAAGCTTTCTTT.

This chain links TRBV28 with TRBJ2-1, with TRBD2 matching over 7 bases. J was trimmed by 7 bases and V by 2 bases; bases with no gene match: 32. CDR1 and CDR2 from the germline V gene are MDHEN and SYDVKM. CDR3 size: 23 residues. CDR3 residues: CASSLRDNRRGEFNLPTPNEQFF. The CDR3 DNA reads TGTGCCAGCAGTTTAAGGGATAATCGACGGGGGGAATTCAATCTCCCCACCCCTAATGAGCAGTTCTTC.

This chain connects TRBV5-1 to TRBJ2-2; weak D call: TRBD2 (5 bases). Trimming shortened V by 4 bases and J by 3 bases, and 10 bases separated the two germline ends. Germline CDR1 and CDR2: SGHRS and YFSETQ. The CDR3 spans 14 residues. The CDR3 sequence: CASSTRLDTGELFF. CDR3 nucleotides: TGCGCCAGCAGCACTAGACTTGACACCGGGGAGCTGTTTTTT.

The V call is TRBV10-3, the J call TRBJ2-1, with a possible D match to TRBD1 (5 bases). Germline-derived CDR1 and CDR2 are ENHRY and SYGVKD. This CDR3 has 14 amino acids. V was pared by 7 bases and J by 0 bases, with 10 bases between. The CDR3: CAIKGESSYNEQFF. The CDR3 DNA reads as TGTGCCATCAAAGGGGAAAGCTCCTACAATGAGCAGTTCTTC.

The J gene is TRBJ2-1, the V gene TRBV19; D call uncertain. V was shortened by 8 bases and J by 8 bases, with 22 bases between the two germline ends. The CDR3 totals 15 residues. The germline V gene encodes CDR1 LNHDA and CDR2 SQIVND (reference sequence). The CDR3 sequence: CASAPGEALKDEQFF. CDR3 nucleotides: TGTGCCAGTGCCCCGGGTGAAGCGTTGAAGGATGAGCAGTTCTTC.

V is TRBV5-4 and J is TRBJ2-1; the D is unclear. Trimming left V 7 bases short and J 0 bases short, with 11 bases between. The V gene's germline CDR1 is SGHNT and CDR2 YYREEE (reference sequence). The CDR3 consists of 14 residues. CDR3 region: CASQSRTSYNEQFF. CDR3 nucleotides: TGTGCCAGCCAATCTAGAACCTCCTACAATGAGCAGTTCTTC.

The chain carries TRBV7-8 and TRBJ1-2; no clear D gene. CDR3 length: 14 residues. V lost 7 bases to trimming and J lost 2 bases, with 14 bases between them. CDR1 and CDR2 (germline): SGHVS, FQNEAQ. The CDR3 DNA is TGTGCCAGCAACGACAAGGGAGGGAACTATGGCTACACCTTC. Residues: CASNDKGGNYGYTF.

This chain connects TRBV28 to TRBJ1-5; D is undetermined. V lost 10 bases and J 7 bases, leaving 14 bases between the germline ends. The CDR3 has 12 residues. Germline V gene lookup returns CDR1 MDHEN and CDR2 SYDVKM. The CDR3 DNA reads as TGTGCCACCGAGGGATTAGAACAGCCCCAGCATTTT. This gives the protein CATEGLEQPQHF.

The CDR3, as DNA: TGTGCCAGCAGTGAACTGGCAGGGAAATCGGATGAAAAACTGTTTTTT. Its protein is CASSELAGKSDEKLFF. The genes are TRBV25-1 and TRBJ1-4, with a tentative D call TRBD1 (5 bases). V gave up 2 bases and J gave up 6 bases, with 16 bases separating them. CDR3 length equals 16 residues. Germline CDR1 and CDR2: MGHDK and SYGVNS.

V usage is TRBV4-2 and J usage is TRBJ2-5, with TRBD2 identical over 7 bases. Germline lookup yields CDR1 LGHNA and CDR2 YNFKEQ. The CDR3 covers 15 residues. The trim removed 3 bases at V and 0 bases at J, leaving 4 bases unmatched. CDR3 nucleotides: TGTGCCAGCAGCCAGGAAACTAGCGACCAAGAGACCCAGTACTTC. Protein sequence: CASSQETSDQETQYF.

V and J are TRBV5-6 and TRBJ2-7, with D possibly TRBD1 on 6 matching bases. The CDR3 length is 17 residues. V lost 4 bases to trimming and J lost 6 bases, with 26 bases between them. Germline V lookup: CDR1 SGHDT, CDR2 YYEEEE. The CDR3 spells CASSRGQWRMGGGEQYF. The CDR3, as DNA: TGTGCCAGCAGCCGAGGACAGTGGAGGATGGGTGGAGGCGAGCAGTACTTC. Complete variable domain (other parts from reference TRBV5-6 and TRBJ2-7): DAGVTQSPTHLIKTRGQQVTLRCSPKSGHDTVSWYQQALGQGPQFIFQYYEEEERQRGNFPDRFSGHQFPNYSSELNVNALLLGDSALYLCASSRGQWRMGGGEQYFGPGTRLTVT.

The chain uses TRBV29-1 and TRBJ2-5; D possibly corresponds to TRBD2 (6 bases). CDR1 and CDR2 (germline): SQVTM, ANQGSEA. The germline V and J ends were trimmed by 3 bases and 5 bases, with 16 bases remaining between them. The CDR3 loop spans 14 amino acids. In DNA, the CDR3 is TGCAGCGTTGATTACACGGGAGAGGGGGAGACCCAGTACTTC. Amino acid sequence: CSVDYTGEGETQYF.

V gene TRBV6-5 combines with J gene TRBJ1-1; D ambiguous. The CDR3 has 14 residues. V was cut by 6 bases and J by 0 bases, with 11 bases left in between. Germline V gives CDR1 MNHEY, CDR2 SVGAGI. Written as DNA, the CDR3 is TGTGCCAGCAGCTACAGCTTTTTGAACACTGAAGCTTTCTTT. Protein: CASSYSFLNTEAFF.

The rearrangement links TRBV5-4 to TRBJ1-3, with a possible D match to TRBD1 (5 bases). Germline values: CDR1 SGHNT, CDR2 YYREEE (reference sequence). The CDR3 length is 15 residues. The germline V and J ends were trimmed by 0 bases and 0 bases, with 7 bases remaining between them. CDR3 coding DNA: TGTGCCAGCAGCTTGGGACAGCCCTCTGGAAACACCATATATTTT. Its translation is CASSLGQPSGNTIYF.

The chain recombines TRBV5-1 with TRBJ2-2; D is undetermined. Trimming removed 2 bases at V and 6 bases at J, with 5 bases between. CDR1 is SGHRS, CDR2 YFSETQ, per germline. CDR3 length: 12 amino acids. The CDR3: CASSLTAGELFF. The DNA of the CDR3 is TGCGCCAGCAGCTTAACTGCCGGGGAGCTGTTTTTT.

This clone was recorded only once. The chain is built from TRBV19 and TRBJ1-4; 8 bases are shared with TRBD1. The V gene's germline CDR1 is LNHDA and CDR2 SQIVND (reference sequence). This CDR3 has 14 amino acids. V lost 7 bases to trimming and J lost 8 bases; unmatched junction nucleotides: 9. The CDR3 loop reads CASTITGGQEKLFF. DNA of the CDR3: TGTGCCAGTACTATTACAGGGGGGCAAGAAAAACTGTTTTTT.

The chain has TRBV30 and TRBJ2-7; 10 bases agree with TRBD1. The CDR3 consists of 12 residues. Germline values: CDR1 GTSNPN, CDR2 SVGIG (reference sequence). V lost 4 bases and J lost 11; bases outside the gene matches: 8. DNA of the CDR3: TGTGCCTGGAACTCGGGACAGGGGATCGAGTACTTC. Residues: CAWNSGQGIEYF.

The V and J genes are TRBV7-6 and TRBJ2-1; D is unresolved. This CDR3 region has 14 residues. The V and J ends lost 4 bases and 2 bases respectively, with 9 bases between them. Germline V CDR1 and CDR2: SGHVS, FNYEAQ. DNA of the CDR3: TGTGCCAGCAGCTCGATTGGAGCCTACAATGAGCAGTTCTTC. Encoded protein: CASSSIGAYNEQFF.